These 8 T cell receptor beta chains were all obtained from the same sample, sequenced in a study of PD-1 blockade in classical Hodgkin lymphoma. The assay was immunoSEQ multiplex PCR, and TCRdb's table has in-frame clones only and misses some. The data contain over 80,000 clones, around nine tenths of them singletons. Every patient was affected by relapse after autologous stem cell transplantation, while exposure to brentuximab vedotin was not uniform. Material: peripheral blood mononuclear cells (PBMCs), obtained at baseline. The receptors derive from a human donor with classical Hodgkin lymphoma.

DNA for the CDR3: TGTGCCAGCAGACCCGCGGGGTCGACTAATGAAAAACTGTTTTTT. Its translation: CASRPAGSTNEKLFF. This rearrangement joins TRBV6-6 to TRBJ1-4; D ambiguous. The CDR3 totals 15 residues. V lost 6 bases, J lost 2 bases, and 13 bases lay in between. Germline CDR1 is MNHNY and CDR2 is SVGAGI (reference sequence).

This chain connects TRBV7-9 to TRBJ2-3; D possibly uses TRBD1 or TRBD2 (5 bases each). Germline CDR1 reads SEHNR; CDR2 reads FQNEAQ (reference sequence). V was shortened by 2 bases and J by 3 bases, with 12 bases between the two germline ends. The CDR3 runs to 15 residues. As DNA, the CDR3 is TGTGCCAGCAGCTTAAGTCACGGGACGACAGATACGCAGTATTTT. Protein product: CASSLSHGTTDTQYF.

The CDR3 sequence is CASSNTGSFWNYEQYF. The CDR3 nucleotides read TGTGCCAGCAGTAACACAGGCTCCTTCTGGAATTACGAGCAGTACTTC. The J gene is TRBJ2-7, the V gene TRBV2; maybe TRBD1 (5 bases). V was clipped by 5 bases and J by 4 bases, with 21 bases between them. This CDR3 spans 16 amino acids. Germline V lookup: CDR1 SNHLY, CDR2 FYNNEI.

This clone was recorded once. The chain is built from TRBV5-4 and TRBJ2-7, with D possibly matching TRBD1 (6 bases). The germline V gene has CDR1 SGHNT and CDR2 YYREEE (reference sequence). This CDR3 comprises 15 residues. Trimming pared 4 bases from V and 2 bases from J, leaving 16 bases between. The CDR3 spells CASSPDSPSTYEQYF. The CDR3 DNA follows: TGTGCCAGCAGCCCGGACAGCCCCTCGACCTACGAGCAGTACTTC.

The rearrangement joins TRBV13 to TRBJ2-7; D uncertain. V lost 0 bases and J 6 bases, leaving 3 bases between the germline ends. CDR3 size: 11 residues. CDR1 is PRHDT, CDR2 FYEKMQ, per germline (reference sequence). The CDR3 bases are TGTGCCAGCAGCTTAGGGGCCGAGCAGTACTTC. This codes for CASSLGAEQYF. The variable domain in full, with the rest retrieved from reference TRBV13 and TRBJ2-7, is AAGVIQSPRHLIKEKRETATLKCYPIPRHDTVYWYQQGPGQDPQFLISFYEKMQSDKGSIPDRFSAQQFSDYHSELNMSSLELGDSALYFCASSLGAEQYFGPGTRLTVT.

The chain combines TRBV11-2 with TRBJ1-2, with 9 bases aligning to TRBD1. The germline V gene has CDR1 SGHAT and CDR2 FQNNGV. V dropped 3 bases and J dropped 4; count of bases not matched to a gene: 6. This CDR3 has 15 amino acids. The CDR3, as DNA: TGTGCCAGCAGCTTTTCAACGGGACAGGGCTATGGCTACACCTTC. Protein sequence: CASSFSTGQGYGYTF. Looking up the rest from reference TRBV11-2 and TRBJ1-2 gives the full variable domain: EAGVAQSPRYKIIEKRQSVAFWCNPISGHATLYWYQQILGQGPKLLIQFQNNGVVDDSQLPKDRFSAERLKGVDSTLKIQPAKLEDSAVYLCASSFSTGQGYGYTFGSGTRLTVV.

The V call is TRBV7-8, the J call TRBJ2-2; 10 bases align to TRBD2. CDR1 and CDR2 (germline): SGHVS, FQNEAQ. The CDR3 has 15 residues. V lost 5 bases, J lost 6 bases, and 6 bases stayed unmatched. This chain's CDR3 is CASSDHGTSAGELFF. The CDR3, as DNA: TGTGCCAGCAGCGACCACGGGACTAGCGCCGGGGAGCTGTTTTTT.

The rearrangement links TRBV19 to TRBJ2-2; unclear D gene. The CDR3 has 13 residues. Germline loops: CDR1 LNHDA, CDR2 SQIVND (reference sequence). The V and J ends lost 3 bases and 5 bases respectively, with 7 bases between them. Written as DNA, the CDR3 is TGTGCCAGTAGTATGGTGGGTACCGGGGAGCTGTTTTTT. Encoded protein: CASSMVGTGELFF.